The 30 T cell receptor beta chains reported below all come from one sample, sequenced in a study of cytomegalovirus exposure and HLA in healthy donors. Primers included in the PCR were 60 Vbeta and 13 Jbeta primers. Here immunoSEQ multiplex PCR was the method, and the copy in TCRdb shows in-frame clones only, minus some. The repertoire consists of 150,000 to 200,000 clones, with about 73% occurring once and the leading ten covering around 3.1%. The sequenced sample was PBMCs. Receptor source: a woman aged 40 to 50 in good health and CMV-seronegative.

The CDR3 sequence: CASSLDWDRSSYEQYF. CDR3 in DNA: TGCGCCAGCAGCTTGGATTGGGACAGAAGCTCCTACGAGCAGTACTTC. V usage is TRBV5-1 and J usage is TRBJ2-7, with 7 bases matching TRBD1. Trimming removed 0 bases from V and 0 bases from J; junction bases left unmatched: 6. The germline gives CDR1 SGHRS, CDR2 YFSETQ. The CDR3 is made up of 16 amino acids.

CDR3 nucleotide sequence: TGTGCCAGAAAAACCGGGGACAGGGGCCACCAGCCCCAGCATTTT. This translates into CARKTGDRGHQPQHF. The chain recombines TRBV5-3 with TRBJ1-5; 10 bases align to TRBD1. TRBV5-3 is known as an ORF, though its function is uncertain. The CDR3 runs 15 residues. Unmatched junction bases numbered 10, after V lost 6 bases and J lost 7 bases.

The chain recombines TRBV27 with TRBJ2-7; D may be TRBD2 (6 bases). CDR3 size: 15 residues. Per the germline V gene, CDR1 is MNHEY and CDR2 is SMNVEV (reference sequence). Trimming stripped 2 bases from V and 3 bases from J, with 14 bases between. CDR3 protein: CASSLPGRGLYEQYF. CDR3 bases: TGTGCCAGCAGTTTACCGGGGCGGGGCCTCTACGAGCAGTACTTC.

This sequence joins TRBV28 and TRBJ2-3; a weak D match, TRBD2 (6 bases). Trimming shortened V by 5 bases and J by 4 bases, and 10 bases separated the two germline ends. This CDR3 contains 13 residues. Per germline, CDR1 MDHEN and CDR2 SYDVKM. The CDR3 nucleotides read TGTGCCAGCAGTCTTCGACTAGCAGATACGCAGTATTTT. Protein product: CASSLRLADTQYF. Full variable domain (outside the CDR3, taken from reference TRBV28 and TRBJ2-3): DVKVTQSSRYLVKRTGEKVFLECVQDMDHENMFWYRQDPGLGLRLIYFSYDVKMKEKGDIPEGYSVSREKKERFSLILESASTNQTSMYLCASSLRLADTQYFGPGTRLTVL.

By frequency in the sample, this clone is medium-sized. The gene calls are TRBV5-1 and TRBJ2-1, with D unresolved. Germline values: CDR1 SGHRS, CDR2 YFSETQ. Trimming took 7 bases from V and 4 from J, leaving 18 bases between them. The length of the CDR3 is 15 residues. The CDR3 region is CASGKSQNRYNEQFF. Written as DNA, the CDR3 is TGCGCCAGCGGAAAGTCTCAGAACAGATACAATGAGCAGTTCTTC.

V and J are TRBV18 and TRBJ2-7; 7 bases align to TRBD1. The CDR3 covers 15 residues. V shed 0 bases and J 5 bases; nucleotides not matched to a gene: 7. Germline loops: CDR1 KGHSH, CDR2 LQKENI. CDR3 coding DNA: TGTGCCAGCTCACCACCGCAAGGGGGCAGGAACGAGCAGTACTTC. This translates into CASSPPQGGRNEQYF.

The DNA for the CDR3 is TGTGCCAGTAGTATTCTAGGGACAGGGAACACTGAAGCTTTCTTT. As protein: CASSILGTGNTEAFF. The chain employs TRBV19 and TRBJ1-1; 8 bases align to TRBD1. Germline V gene sequence: CDR1 LNHDA, CDR2 SQIVND (reference sequence). J was trimmed by 1 base and V by 3 bases; bases with no gene match: 4. CDR3 length equals 15 residues.

The rearrangement links TRBV13 to TRBJ2-1; no clear D. The CDR3 loop spans 15 amino acids. Germline V gene data show CDR1 as PRHDT and CDR2 as FYEKMQ (reference sequence). V gave up 2 bases and J gave up 0 bases, with 8 bases separating them. The CDR3 protein is CASSLSGSSYNEQFF. The CDR3 nucleotides are TGTGCCAGCAGCTTAAGTGGTAGCTCCTACAATGAGCAGTTCTTC. Full variable domain (remainder filled in from reference TRBV13 and TRBJ2-1): AAGVIQSPRHLIKEKRETATLKCYPIPRHDTVYWYQQGPGQDPQFLISFYEKMQSDKGSIPDRFSAQQFSDYHSELNMSSLELGDSALYFCASSLSGSSYNEQFFGPGTRLTVL.

This clone appeared once. The junction shows a germline mismatch at one end, possibly a read error. The chain recombines TRBV7-9 with TRBJ1-1; a possible D gene is TRBD1 (5 bases). The CDR3 contains 15 residues. Germline assignment: CDR1 SEHNR and CDR2 FQNEAQ (reference sequence). The CDR3 bases are TGTTCCAGCAGCCCCCAAGGGGTTTTGAACACTGAAGCTTTCTTT. Its translation is CSSSPQGVLNTEAFF.

The rearrangement links TRBV7-9 to TRBJ1-6, with a weak D call TRBD1 (5 bases). Trimming took 2 bases from V and 9 from J, leaving 8 bases between them. Germline values: CDR1 SEHNR, CDR2 FQNEAQ (reference sequence). There are 13 residues in the CDR3. The DNA of the CDR3 is TGTGCCAGCAGCTTACTGCAGGGTTCACCCCTCCACTTT. It yields the protein CASSLLQGSPLHF.

The V gene is TRBV5-1, the J gene TRBJ1-3; unclear D gene. This CDR3 is built from 13 residues. Per the germline V gene, CDR1 is SGHRS and CDR2 is YFSETQ. V lost 3 bases and J lost 8, with 12 bases in between. DNA of the CDR3: TGCGCCAGCAGCTCGACACCGTTGGACACCATATATTTT. Translated, it gives CASSSTPLDTIYF.

V and J are TRBV7-6 and TRBJ2-3; D gene ambiguous. The CDR3 has 14 amino acids. The V end was cut by 4 bases, the J end by 0 bases, with 8 bases between. Germline V gene data show CDR1 as SGHVS and CDR2 as FNYEAQ. CDR3 in amino acids: CASSSTPSTDTQYF. The CDR3 nucleotides read TGTGCCAGCAGCTCCACACCCAGCACAGATACGCAGTATTTT.

In regard to this clone: Germline is not matched at one junction end, which may reflect a read error. The chain carries TRBV7-9 and TRBJ1-4; maybe TRBD1 (5 bases). The CDR3 extends over 16 amino acids. Germline CDR1 reads SEHNR; CDR2 reads FQNEAQ (reference sequence). The CDR3 region has the DNA TGTTCCAGCAGCCCGAGACAGTCTGCAACTAATGAAAAACTGTTTTTT. Translation: CSSSPRQSATNEKLFF.

A single count supports this clone. The gene calls are TRBV7-2 and TRBJ2-1; possible D gene TRBD2, 6 bases. The CDR3 has 16 amino acids. With 1 base removed from V and 2 bases from J, the gap between germline ends came to 12 bases. Germline CDR1 SGHTA, CDR2 FQGNSA. Written as DNA, the CDR3 is TGTGCCAGCAGCTTAGTAGGGACTCCCCCCTACAATGAGCAGTTCTTC. Protein sequence: CASSLVGTPPYNEQFF.

This clone was observed a few times. The rearrangement uses TRBV5-6 and TRBJ1-2; weak D call: TRBD1 (6 bases). CDR3 length equals 15 residues. V was cut by 0 bases and J by 3 bases, with 12 bases left in between. From germline, CDR1 is SGHDT and CDR2 YYEEEE. The CDR3 coding sequence is TGTGCCAGCAGCTTGGGGCAGGGGTTGTACTATGGCTACACCTTC. Translated, it gives CASSLGQGLYYGYTF.

The chain couples TRBV13 to TRBJ1-6, with 8 bases lining up with TRBD1. V shed 0 bases and J 13 bases; nucleotides not matched to a gene: 11. The CDR3 has 16 amino acids. CDR1 and CDR2 from the germline V gene are PRHDT and FYEKMQ (reference sequence). This CDR3 reads CASSLGLGQVISPLHF. The CDR3 nucleotides read TGTGCCAGCAGCTTAGGCCTGGGACAGGTGATAAGTCCCCTCCACTTT.

The chain employs TRBV5-1 and TRBJ2-2; D perhaps matches TRBD1 (7 bases). V lost 3 bases to trimming and J lost 9 bases, with 15 bases between them. CDR1 and CDR2 (germline): SGHRS, YFSETQ. The CDR3 runs 14 residues. The CDR3 reads CASSSQGGSRELFF. In DNA, the CDR3 is TGCGCCAGCAGCTCGCAGGGGGGCAGTAGGGAGCTGTTTTTT.

This clone occurred once. V and J are TRBV25-1 and TRBJ1-6, with 11 bases identical to TRBD1. The CDR3 is 16 residues long. Germline trimming cut 4 bases from V and 7 bases from J; bases unmatched to any gene: 6. Germline CDR1 MGHDK, CDR2 SYGVNS. The CDR3 bases are TGTGCCAGCAGTGCACACGGGGACAGGGGGAATTCACCCCTCCACTTT. Translation: CASSAHGDRGNSPLHF.

The V gene is TRBV7-9, the J gene TRBJ2-3; weak D call: TRBD2 (5 bases). V lost 9 bases and J lost 2, with 12 bases in between. Germline V gene sequence: CDR1 SEHNR, CDR2 FQNEAQ (reference sequence). This CDR3 comprises 13 residues. CDR3 sequence: CARVEENTDTQYF. The CDR3 DNA sequence: TGTGCCAGAGTGGAGGAAAACACAGATACGCAGTATTTT. Full variable domain (rest looked up from reference TRBV7-9 and TRBJ2-3): DTGVSQNPRHKITKRGQNVTFRCDPISEHNRLYWYRQTLGQGPEFLTYFQNEAQLEKSRLLSDRFSAERPKGSFSTLEIQRTEQGDSAMYLCARVEENTDTQYFGPGTRLTVL.

This clone came up a few times. The CDR3 spells CASSRYRESNYGYTF. CDR3 in DNA: TGTGCCAGCAGCAGGTACAGGGAGTCAAACTATGGCTACACCTTC. The chain employs TRBV7-2 and TRBJ1-2; possible D gene TRBD1, 6 bases. CDR3 length: 15 residues. Trimming removed 5 bases from V and 2 bases from J, with 15 bases in between. CDR1 is SGHTA and CDR2 is FQGNSA in the germline V gene.

The chain is built from TRBV7-3 and TRBJ2-7; D unclear. CDR1 is SGHTA, CDR2 FQGTGA, per germline. V lost 1 base and J lost 1, with 11 bases in between. This CDR3 has 15 amino acids. The chain's CDR3 is CASSLNSINSYEQYF. The DNA of the CDR3 is TGTGCCAGCAGCTTAAATTCTATCAATTCCTACGAGCAGTACTTC.

This chain links TRBV5-5 with TRBJ1-5; the D is unclear. Trimming removed 1 base at V and 6 bases at J, with 11 bases between. The germline gives CDR1 SGHKS, CDR2 YYEKEE (reference sequence). This CDR3 contains 14 residues. Here the CDR3 DNA reads TGTGCCAGCAGCTTGTCGGGAGGAAGTCAGCCCCAGCATTTT. It translates to CASSLSGGSQPQHF.

The rearrangement joins TRBV6-5 to TRBJ2-3; D possibly corresponds to TRBD1 (5 bases). Between the trimmed V and J ends, which lost 6 bases and 0 bases, there was a span of 10 bases. CDR1 is MNHEY and CDR2 is SVGAGI in the germline V gene. This CDR3 has 14 residues. The CDR3 coding sequence is TGTGCCAGCAGGAGGACACCGAGCACAGATACGCAGTATTTT. Its translation: CASRRTPSTDTQYF.

V gene TRBV7-6 combines with J gene TRBJ1-5; D not resolved. V lost 1 base to trimming and J lost 4 bases, with 11 bases between them. The germline CDR1 and CDR2 sequences are SGHVS and FNYEAQ. The CDR3 sequence is 15 residues long. CDR3 sequence: CASSLEGSGNQPQHF. The CDR3, as DNA: TGTGCCAGCAGCTTAGAGGGCTCGGGGAATCAGCCCCAGCATTTT.

The CDR3 protein is CASSLAAGREKLFF. The CDR3 bases are TGCGCCAGCAGCTTGGCCGCAGGGCGGGAAAAACTGTTTTTT. This chain connects TRBV5-1 to TRBJ1-4; possibly TRBD1 for D (5 bases). Deletions cut 0 bases from V and 8 bases from J, with 11 bases between. The CDR3 has 14 residues. Germline-derived CDR1 and CDR2 are SGHRS and YFSETQ. The variable domain in full, with the rest retrieved from reference TRBV5-1 and TRBJ1-4, is KAGVTQTPRYLIKTRGQQVTLSCSPISGHRSVSWYQQTPGQGLQFLFEYFSETQRNKGNFPGRFSGRQFSNSRSEMNVSTLELGDSALYLCASSLAAGREKLFFGSGTQLSVL.

This clone was seen more than once but under ten times. The CDR3 here is CASSVRVLNTEAFF. CDR3 DNA: TGTGCCAGCAGTGTCAGGGTATTGAACACTGAAGCTTTCTTT. The chain employs TRBV6-5 and TRBJ1-1; possibly TRBD1 for D (5 bases). Germline V lookup: CDR1 MNHEY, CDR2 SVGAGI. Trimming cost V 5 bases and J 0 bases, with 10 bases left between them. The CDR3 is made up of 14 amino acids.

The sample holds a few counts of this clone. This rearrangement joins TRBV6-5 to TRBJ1-3; no definite D call. The CDR3 has 11 residues. V lost 5 bases and J lost 4, with 3 bases in between. Germline CDR1 reads MNHEY; CDR2 reads SVGAGI. The CDR3 is CASSLGNTIYF. The DNA of the CDR3 is TGTGCCAGCAGTCTGGGAAACACCATATATTTT.

CDR3 sequence reads: CASSLGDRGDQPQHF. Here the CDR3 DNA reads TGTGCCAGCTCACTAGGGGACAGGGGAGATCAGCCCCAGCATTTT. V gene TRBV18 combines with J gene TRBJ1-5; the match to TRBD1 covers 10 bases. Germline loops: CDR1 KGHSH, CDR2 LQKENI. With 4 bases clipped from V and 5 bases from J, the junction kept 5 bases outside the gene matches. The CDR3 covers 15 residues.

The chain uses TRBV19 and TRBJ1-3; D gene uncertain. Looked up from germline, CDR1 is LNHDA and CDR2 is SQIVND (reference sequence). The CDR3 is made up of 15 amino acids. Trimming removed 5 bases at V and 0 bases at J, with 11 bases between. The CDR3: CASSWWSSSGNTIYF. Here the CDR3 DNA reads TGTGCCAGTAGTTGGTGGAGTTCCTCTGGAAACACCATATATTTT.

This clone came up a few times. The chain links TRBV27 to TRBJ2-6; D is uncertain. The V gene lost 8 bases and the J gene lost 0 bases, with 5 bases spanning the gap. The V gene's germline CDR1 is MNHEY and CDR2 SMNVEV (reference sequence). CDR3 size: 13 residues. The CDR3, as DNA: TGTGCCAGCTGGAGCTCTGGGGCCAACGTCCTGACTTTC. Protein product: CASWSSGANVLTF. The full variable domain, completed using reference TRBV27 and TRBJ2-6, is EAQVTQNPRYLITVTGKKLTVTCSQNMNHEYMSWYRQDPGLGLRQIYYSMNVEVTDKGDVPEGYKVSRKEKRNFPLILESPSPNQTSLYFCASWSSGANVLTFGAGSRLTVL.